The 29 T cell receptor beta chains below all came from one sample that was sequenced in a study of CD8 T cell repertoires and HIV-1 epitope variants. Clones were sequenced by immunoSEQ multiplex PCR, and TCRdb holds only the in-frame ones, with some missing. The table records 4,000 to 6,000 clones, 65% of them present only once. Their target antigens are unknown. Sequencing was performed on cultured CD8+ T cells derived from PBMCs. Receptor source: a male donor with HIV.

This clone was found once. The chain's CDR3 is CASSSTRKGRDYEQYF. CDR3 DNA: TGTGCCAGCAGCTCGACCAGGAAAGGACGGGACTACGAGCAGTACTTC. The V call is TRBV28, the J call TRBJ2-7, with a tentative D call TRBD2 (5 bases). Germline lookup yields CDR1 MDHEN and CDR2 SYDVKM. The CDR3 is 16 amino acids. Trimming took off 6 bases at V and 3 bases at J, with 21 bases between the two ends.

This chain joins TRBV10-3 and TRBJ1-6, with D maybe TRBD1 (6 bases). Germline V CDR1 and CDR2: ENHRY, SYGVKD. Trimming shortened V by 2 bases and J by 7 bases, and 18 bases separated the two germline ends. The CDR3 runs 17 residues. The CDR3 bases are TGTGCCATCAGTGAGCAGTCCCCGGGACACGGGAATTCACCCCTCCACTTT. This gives the protein CAISEQSPGHGNSPLHF.

The rearrangement joins TRBV27 to TRBJ2-7, with 8 bases lining up with TRBD1. Per the germline V gene, CDR1 is MNHEY and CDR2 is SMNVEV (reference sequence). With 9 bases clipped from V and 1 base from J, the junction kept 8 bases outside the gene matches. The CDR3 runs 14 residues. The CDR3 reads CASARTGPSYEQYF. Written as DNA, the CDR3 is TGTGCCAGTGCGAGGACAGGGCCATCCTACGAGCAGTACTTC.

DNA of the CDR3: TGTGCCAGCAGTGAAGCTCCCGCGGCGTACGAGCAGTACTTC. Its translation is CASSEAPAAYEQYF. V usage is TRBV2 and J usage is TRBJ2-7, with D hard to call. Germline values: CDR1 SNHLY, CDR2 FYNNEI. The CDR3 runs to 14 residues. V was trimmed by 0 bases and J by 4 bases, leaving 10 bases between them.

This clone occurred a few times. The V gene is TRBV11-2, the J gene TRBJ2-7; D possibly corresponds to TRBD1 (6 bases). Germline CDR1 SGHAT, CDR2 FQNNGV. Between the trimmed V and J ends, which lost 3 bases and 6 bases, there was a span of 6 bases. This CDR3 comprises 11 residues. The CDR3, as DNA: TGTGCCAGCAGCTTGACAGGCGAGCAGTACTTC. Its protein product is CASSLTGEQYF.

The chain uses TRBV7-2 and TRBJ1-1; unclear D gene. The CDR3 covers 13 residues. The V and J ends lost 0 bases and 4 bases respectively, with 6 bases between them. From germline, CDR1 is SGHTA and CDR2 FQGNSA. The CDR3 sequence: CASSLAPSTEAFF. Here the CDR3 DNA reads TGTGCCAGCAGCTTAGCCCCAAGCACTGAAGCTTTCTTT.

V gene TRBV4-3 combines with J gene TRBJ2-3; 12 bases fit TRBD2. This CDR3 contains 17 residues. Looked up from germline, CDR1 is LGHNA and CDR2 is YSLEER. The V segment lost 0 bases and the J segment 1 base; nucleotides outside the gene matches: 2. CDR3 in DNA: TGCGCCAGCAGCCAAGACCTAGCGGGGGGGCGCACAGATACGCAGTATTTT. It encodes CASSQDLAGGRTDTQYF.

The chain couples TRBV10-3 to TRBJ2-1, with TRBD2 identical over 10 bases. Germline trimming cut 4 bases from V and 7 bases from J; bases unmatched to any gene: 4. Germline CDR1 reads ENHRY; CDR2 reads SYGVKD. The CDR3 extends over 14 amino acids. The CDR3 sequence is CAISVSGRTNEQFF. The CDR3 region has the DNA TGTGCCATCAGTGTTAGCGGGAGGACAAATGAGCAGTTCTTC.

V usage is TRBV29-1 and J usage is TRBJ2-2, with 7 bases aligning to TRBD1. Germline CDR1 and CDR2: SQVTM and ANQGSEA. The CDR3 is 14 residues long. V was clipped by 1 base and J by 3 bases; unmatched bases: 2. CDR3 residues: CSVEGQGYTGELFF. The CDR3 DNA is TGCAGCGTTGAAGGACAGGGATACACCGGGGAGCTGTTTTTT.

In its sample, this clone was seen a few times. V usage is TRBV2 and J usage is TRBJ1-2, with 12 positions matching TRBD1. The CDR3 sequence is 14 residues long. Unmatched junction bases numbered 6, after V lost 6 bases and J lost 7 bases. CDR1 and CDR2 from the germline V gene are SNHLY and FYNNEI. The CDR3 DNA reads as TGTGCCAGCAGGCCGGGACAGGGGGCGAGTGGCTACACCTTC. This gives the protein CASRPGQGASGYTF.

The chain is built from TRBV7-2 and TRBJ1-3; D is perhaps TRBD1 (6 bases). Germline CDR1 reads SGHTA; CDR2 reads FQGNSA. There are 16 residues in the CDR3. Trimming took 5 bases from V and 4 from J, leaving 18 bases between them. This chain's CDR3 is CASSPPSAGTGNTIYF. CDR3 nucleotide sequence: TGTGCCAGCAGCCCCCCCTCGGCCGGGACAGGAAACACCATATATTTT.

The CDR3 region has the DNA TGCGCCAGCTCCGGGACAGGGGTTACCGGGGAGCTGTTTTTT. Translated: CASSGTGVTGELFF. The V call is TRBV4-3, the J call TRBJ2-2; 10 bases agree with TRBD1. Germline lookup yields CDR1 LGHNA and CDR2 YSLEER. The length of the CDR3 is 14 residues. After removal of 8 bases from V and 5 bases from J, the junction contained 5 bases not matched to a gene.

The rearrangement joins TRBV10-3 to TRBJ1-1; D is uncertain. Germline CDR1 ENHRY, CDR2 SYGVKD. CDR3 length equals 14 residues. V gave up 2 bases and J gave up 4 bases, with 11 bases separating them. The CDR3 region is CAISENFEGTEAFF. The CDR3 DNA is TGTGCCATCAGTGAGAACTTCGAGGGCACTGAAGCTTTCTTT.

In the case of this clone: Given a far larger clone just one base away, this is likely a sequencing read error. The CDR3 nucleotides are TGTGCCAGCAGTTCCCGCGGGACAGGGGTGATTTCCACTGAAGCTTTCTTT. It yields the protein CASSSRGTGVISTEAFF. The V call is TRBV28, the J call TRBJ1-1, with TRBD1 matching 10 bases. The CDR3 runs to 17 residues. The germline gives CDR1 MDHEN, CDR2 SYDVKM. After removal of 4 bases from V and 4 bases from J, the junction contained 12 bases not matched to a gene.

The chain uses TRBV21-1 and TRBJ2-7; the table names TRBD2, a call not compared with the DNA. TRBV21-1 is a known pseudogene. The CDR3 covers 16 residues. CDR3 nucleotides: TGTGCCAGCAGCAAGTTGTCCCAGCGGGAGACCCACGAGCAGTACTTC. Its translation: CASSKLSQRETHEQYF.

This chain connects TRBV5-5 to TRBJ2-5; 11 positions match TRBD2. CDR1 is SGHKS and CDR2 is YYEKEE in the germline V gene (reference sequence). The CDR3 is 15 amino acids. The V and J ends lost 2 bases and 2 bases, in that order; junction bases with no gene match: 2. The CDR3 coding sequence is TGTGCCAGCAGCTTTTCTAGCGGGGGGCAAGAGACCCAGTACTTC. Amino acid sequence: CASSFSSGGQETQYF.

Only one count was recorded for this clone. This chain uses TRBV27 with TRBJ2-3; a possible D gene is TRBD2 (8 bases). CDR1 is MNHEY, CDR2 SMNVEV, per germline (reference sequence). This CDR3 has 17 amino acids. Trimming removed 11 bases from V and 0 bases from J, with 24 bases in between. The CDR3 spells CASSGGGVPTSTDTQYF. The CDR3 coding sequence is TGTGCCTCTTCGGGAGGGGGCGTCCCTACTAGCACAGATACGCAGTATTTT.

The chain links TRBV6-1 to TRBJ2-2, with a possible D match to TRBD2 (5 bases). Per germline, CDR1 MNHNS and CDR2 SASEGT. The V and J ends lost 8 bases and 3 bases respectively, with 10 bases between them. CDR3 length: 13 residues. CDR3 nucleotides: TGTGCCAGCGTGAGAGGGCACACCGGGGAGCTGTTTTTT. Its translation: CASVRGHTGELFF.

V usage is TRBV10-1 and J usage is TRBJ2-7, with D perhaps TRBD1 or TRBD2 (5 bases each). The CDR3 covers 14 residues. Trimming removed 8 bases at V and 2 bases at J, with 16 bases between. Germline V gene lookup returns CDR1 WNHNN and CDR2 SYGVQD (reference sequence). The CDR3 nucleotides are TGCGCCAGCGGAGCCGGGACGGGCCCCTACGAGCAGTACTTC. Translating it yields CASGAGTGPYEQYF.

This clone was counted between two and nine times. The chain is built from TRBV29-1 and TRBJ2-1; 11 bases line up with TRBD2. Per the germline V gene, CDR1 is SQVTM and CDR2 is ANQGSEA. V lost 5 bases, J lost 6 bases, and 9 bases stayed unmatched. The CDR3 spans 15 residues. In DNA, the CDR3 is TGCAGCGTTCGTCAACTAGCGGGAGTGGGCAATGAGCAGTTCTTC. Translation: CSVRQLAGVGNEQFF.

The chain is built from TRBV15 and TRBJ2-1; possibly TRBD2 for D (5 bases). This CDR3 region has 13 residues. Germline V lookup: CDR1 LNHNV, CDR2 YYDKDF (reference sequence). V was pared by 1 base and J by 9 bases, with 10 bases between. CDR3 sequence (DNA): TGTGCCACCAGCAGAGGGGGTGAGGGTGAGCAGTTCTTC. It specifies CATSRGGEGEQFF.

The J gene is TRBJ2-4, the V gene TRBV7-2; possibly TRBD1 or TRBD2 for D (5 bases each). The CDR3 is 15 residues long. Trimming stripped 5 bases from V and 0 bases from J, with 11 bases between. Germline CDR1 is SGHTA and CDR2 is FQGNSA. CDR3 residues: CASSPGALAKNIQYF. DNA for the CDR3: TGTGCCAGCAGCCCCGGGGCCCTAGCCAAAAACATTCAGTACTTC.

V is TRBV27 and J is TRBJ2-7; 12 positions match TRBD2. Germline-derived CDR1 and CDR2 are MNHEY and SMNVEV (reference sequence). The ends lost 2 bases at V and 3 bases at J; junction bases unmatched: 14. CDR3 length equals 19 residues. In DNA, the CDR3 is TGTGCCAGCAGTTTAAAGGGCCCCCGGGGACTAGCGGGTGACTACGAGCAGTACTTC. It codes for CASSLKGPRGLAGDYEQYF.

The chain recombines TRBV7-8 with TRBJ2-7; perhaps D is TRBD1 or TRBD2 (5 bases each). Germline values: CDR1 SGHVS, CDR2 FQNEAQ. The V end lost 2 bases, the J end lost 4 bases, and 21 bases lay between the germline ends. This CDR3 spans 17 amino acids. The CDR3 DNA reads TGTGCCAGCAGCTTACGGTACGGGACGGACTCGAGGTACGAGCAGTACTTC. It is translated as CASSLRYGTDSRYEQYF.

CDR3 residues: CASSIGGPEQYF. CDR3 DNA: TGTGCCAGCTCCATCGGGGGCCCCGAGCAGTACTTC. This chain uses TRBV6-5 with TRBJ2-7; either TRBD1 or TRBD2 may fit D (6 bases each). The V gene lost 8 bases and the J gene lost 6 bases, with 14 bases spanning the gap. The CDR3 covers 12 residues. The germline gives CDR1 MNHEY, CDR2 SVGAGI.

The chain has TRBV27 and TRBJ2-1, with 13 positions matching TRBD2. CDR1 MNHEY and CDR2 SMNVEV come from the germline V gene (reference sequence). The CDR3 extends over 17 amino acids. V gave up 4 bases and J gave up 4 bases; unmatched junction bases: 7. The CDR3 sequence: CASSSPRLAGGYNEQFF. CDR3 DNA sequence: TGTGCCAGCAGTTCACCCAGACTAGCGGGGGGATACAATGAGCAGTTCTTC.

J is TRBJ2-7 and V is TRBV5-4; the match to TRBD1 covers 8 bases. This CDR3 has 13 amino acids. After removal of 2 bases from V and 3 bases from J, the junction contained 1 base not matched to a gene. The V gene's germline CDR1 is SGHNT and CDR2 YYREEE (reference sequence). CDR3 sequence: CASSLQGDYEQYF. In DNA, the CDR3 is TGTGCCAGCAGCTTACAGGGGGACTACGAGCAGTACTTC.

CDR3 residues: CASSQDYPGPGNTEAFF. In DNA form, the CDR3 reads TGCGCCAGCAGCCAAGACTACCCGGGCCCGGGGAACACTGAAGCTTTCTTT. The chain carries TRBV4-3 and TRBJ1-1; D not certain. The CDR3 is made up of 17 amino acids. Germline lookup yields CDR1 LGHNA and CDR2 YSLEER. V dropped 0 bases and J dropped 1 base, with 15 bases sitting between them.

In this sample, this clone turned up a few times. The chain joins TRBV28 to TRBJ1-1; D is perhaps TRBD1 (6 bases). Germline assignment: CDR1 MDHEN and CDR2 SYDVKM. Between the trimmed V and J ends, which lost 3 bases and 5 bases, there was a span of 10 bases. This CDR3 has 13 residues. The CDR3 is CASSLSRGTEAFF. Here the CDR3 DNA reads TGTGCCAGCAGTTTGAGCAGGGGAACTGAAGCTTTCTTT.